A single sample gave rise to the 13 T cell receptor beta chains below, sequenced in a study of blood T cell repertoires in COVID-19. Assay used: immunoSEQ multiplex PCR; TCRdb lists only in-frame clones, some missing. The repertoire holds almost 250,000 clones, with 85% to 90% as singletons. Sequencing was done on a sample of PBMCs or T cells enriched from blood (not recorded which). The receptors were sampled from a woman between 25 and 40 years old who had recovered from COVID-19.

V is TRBV6-2 or TRBV6-3 and J is TRBJ2-1; D call uncertain. V was trimmed by 0 bases and J by 7 bases, leaving 4 bases between them. The germline CDR1 and CDR2 sequences are MNHEY and SVGEGT. This CDR3 region has 12 residues. The CDR3 sequence: CASSYSLNEQFF. CDR3 in DNA: TGTGCCAGCAGTTACTCCTTGAATGAGCAGTTCTTC.

The chain is built from TRBV30 and TRBJ1-2; the D is unclear. The CDR3 is 11 amino acids. Trimming left V 0 bases short and J 8 bases short, with 7 bases between. From germline, CDR1 is GTSNPN and CDR2 SVGIG (reference sequence). The CDR3 DNA is TGTGCCTGGAGTGTCGTCGCGGGCTACACCTTC. Protein product: CAWSVVAGYTF.

The V call is TRBV18, the J call TRBJ1-2, with 7 bases matching TRBD1. After removal of 3 bases from V and 6 bases from J, the junction contained 7 bases not matched to a gene. This CDR3 has 14 amino acids. Germline loops: CDR1 KGHSH, CDR2 LQKENI. The CDR3 region is CASSPGTEGNGYTF. For the CDR3, the DNA is TGTGCCAGCTCACCCGGGACAGAGGGAAATGGCTACACCTTC.

The chain links TRBV28 to TRBJ2-3, with D perhaps matching TRBD1 (5 bases). The CDR3 consists of 14 residues. V lost 3 bases, J lost 0 bases, and 7 bases lay in between. Germline lookup yields CDR1 MDHEN and CDR2 SYDVKM. The CDR3 DNA reads as TGTGCCAGCAGTTTGGGGCAGAGCACAGATACGCAGTATTTT. It specifies CASSLGQSTDTQYF.

This clone came up once. J is TRBJ1-6 and V is TRBV7-8; D ambiguous. CDR3 size: 14 residues. The ends were cut back, 5 bases at V and 7 bases at J, with 12 bases in the middle. The germline V gene encodes CDR1 SGHVS and CDR2 FQNEAQ. The CDR3 bases are TGTGCCAGCAGCATTAGCCCCGGAAATTCACCCCTCCACTTT. Translation: CASSISPGNSPLHF.

The rearrangement uses TRBV4-3 and TRBJ2-1, with 7 bases fitting TRBD2. This CDR3 has 19 amino acids. The germline CDR1 and CDR2 sequences are LGHNA and YSLEER. Trimming at V came to 10 bases and at J to 3 bases, leaving 24 bases not matched to a gene. The DNA for the CDR3 is TGCGCCACCACAGTCGGGGCTAGCGGTCCCCTATCCAACTACAATGAGCAGTTCTTC. Residues: CATTVGASGPLSNYNEQFF.

This clone was counted between two and nine times. The CDR3 nucleotides read TGTGCCAGCAGTTACTCGAGGCAGCCCAATCAGCCCCAGCATTTT. This gives the protein CASSYSRQPNQPQHF. The genes are TRBV6-5 and TRBJ1-5; no clear D gene. Trimming shortened V by 0 bases and J by 3 bases, and 9 bases separated the two germline ends. This CDR3 has 15 amino acids. Germline V gives CDR1 MNHEY, CDR2 SVGAGI.

CDR3 DNA sequence: TGTGCCAGCAGCGTAGAGCCCGGACAGATGAACACTGAAGCTTTCTTT. Protein: CASSVEPGQMNTEAFF. The rearrangement uses TRBV9 and TRBJ1-1; D might be TRBD1 (6 bases). V lost 0 bases to trimming and J lost 0 bases, with 12 bases between them. Germline CDR1 is SGDLS and CDR2 is YYNGEE. This CDR3 is built from 16 residues.

This clone came up once. This rearrangement joins TRBV30 to TRBJ2-7; 7 nucleotides line up with TRBD2. This CDR3 is 14 amino acids long. Germline V gene sequence: CDR1 GTSNPN, CDR2 SVGIG (reference sequence). Trimming at V came to 0 bases and at J to 8 bases, leaving 10 bases not matched to a gene. The CDR3 bases are TGTGCCTGGAGTGTACCCGGCCGGGGGGTGCAGCAGTACTTC. Protein: CAWSVPGRGVQQYF.

The V gene is TRBV11-2, the J gene TRBJ1-3; maybe TRBD1 (6 bases). Trimming removed 5 bases at V and 0 bases at J, with 14 bases between. The CDR3 loop spans 16 amino acids. In germline, CDR1 is SGHAT, CDR2 FQNNGV. The CDR3 bases are TGTGCCAGCAGCCCCGGACAGTGGCTCTCTGGAAACACCATATATTTT. This translates into CASSPGQWLSGNTIYF.

The gene calls are TRBV11-3 and TRBJ2-1; D is uncertain. The CDR3 totals 14 residues. Germline V gene sequence: CDR1 SGHNT, CDR2 YENEEA. V lost 4 bases to trimming and J lost 2 bases, with 9 bases between them. This CDR3 is CASSSTTAYNEQFF. DNA for the CDR3: TGTGCCAGCAGCTCCACTACTGCCTACAATGAGCAGTTCTTC.

V is TRBV25-1 and J is TRBJ2-7; 7 bases are shared with TRBD2. The germline CDR1 and CDR2 sequences are MGHDK and SYGVNS. The CDR3 covers 14 residues. J was trimmed by 4 bases and V by 2 bases; bases with no gene match: 5. This chain's CDR3 is CASSEPSGIYEQYF. In nucleotides, the CDR3 is TGTGCCAGCAGTGAACCTAGCGGCATTTACGAGCAGTACTTC.

The rearrangement uses TRBV30 and TRBJ1-1; TRBD1 aligns across 7 bases. V trimming: 8 bases; J trimming: 5 bases; junction bases outside the gene matches: 8. In germline, CDR1 is GTSNPN, CDR2 SVGIG (reference sequence). The CDR3 sequence is 12 residues long. For the CDR3, the DNA is TGTGCCAAAGACAGGGTGGAGACTGAAGCTTTCTTT. Translation: CAKDRVETEAFF.